This TCR beta chain is from a study of OX40 agonist ivuxolimab in advanced cancers. The repertoire was sequenced with immunoSEQ multiplex PCR; TCRdb's copy has only in-frame clones and lacks some. The repertoire has approximately 90,000 clones, approximately 91% of them found once; the top ten carry approximately 0.3%. Germline-derived CDR1 and CDR2 are SGHTA and FQGNSA. The V end lost 5 bases, the J end lost 7 bases, and 12 bases lay between the germline ends. The CDR3 loop spans 13 amino acids. The TCR sequence derives from an adult with an advanced solid tumor such as melanoma, head and neck, liver or kidney cancer. The chain has TRBV7-2 and TRBJ1-5; D is perhaps TRBD1 (5 bases). The specimen comprised CD4+ or CD8+ T cells sorted from blood, sampled in a trial of the OX40 agonist ivuxolimab. The CDR3 reads CASSMGEGQPQHF. CDR3 DNA sequence: TGTGCCAGCAGCATGGGGGAGGGCCAGCCCCAGCATTTT.